This T cell receptor beta chain was found in a study of STAT5B mutations in CD4+ large granular lymphocyte leukemia. Study-wide findings and caveats: Compared with healthy controls (2/35), patient top clones favored TRBV06 (8/27). Patient CD4-sorted repertoires stayed more clonal than healthy ones after leukemic-clone removal.

The assay was immunoSEQ multiplex PCR, and TCRdb's table has in-frame clones only and misses some. The sample holds roughly 4,300 clones, around 74% seen once. Worth noting for this clone: As yet, its antigen is unknown.

The CDR3 consists of 15 residues. Germline trimming cut 4 bases from V and 5 bases from J; bases unmatched to any gene: 7. Germline V gene lookup returns CDR1 MNHEY and CDR2 SMNVEV (reference sequence). Specimen: PBMCs. The V call is TRBV27, the J call TRBJ2-5; TRBD1 aligns across 10 bases. The clonotype originates from a man aged 65-85 years with CD4+ T-cell large granular lymphocyte leukemia. The CDR3 coding sequence is TGTGCCAGCAGTTCTACCGGGACAGGGGATGAGACCCAGTACTTC. Translation: CASSSTGTGDETQYF.